This is a list of T cell receptor beta chains from one sample in a study of cytomegalovirus exposure and HLA in healthy donors. TCRdb keeps only in-frame clones here, not all; method: immunoSEQ multiplex PCR. The sample gives about 120,000 clones, approximately 78% of which show up once; 3% to 4% is in the top ten. Sequencing was carried out using PBMCs. The receptors originated from a woman in her 30s in good health and CMV-seropositive. The CDR3 runs from the conserved cysteine through the conserved F or W. The D gene is left open where the match is weak. A row's size may be missing; if present it is once, few, many or a size class.

D gene	clone size	V gene	J gene	CDR3 DNA	CDR3 protein
TRBD1	few	TRBV19	TRBJ1-2	TGTGCCAGTAGGAAACAGGGGGCAACCCCCAGGAGCTATGGCTACACCTTC	CASRKQGATPRSYGYTF
TRBD2	-	TRBV2	TRBJ2-7	TGTGCCAGCAGTGGACTAGCGGGGGCATCTTACGAGCAGTACTTC	CASSGLAGASYEQYF
-	-	TRBV29-1	TRBJ2-7	TGCAGCGTTGATTCTGTTACTCGGCAGTACTTC	CSVDSVTRQYF
-	-	TRBV7-9	TRBJ1-6	TGTTCCAGCAGCTTTTCCAATAACGGTAATTCACCCCTCCACTTT	CSSSFSNNGNSPLHF
-	-	TRBV7-9	TRBJ1-1	TGTGCCAGCAGCATAAAGACGGGTATCACTGAAGCTTTCTTT	CASSIKTGITEAFF
TRBD1	-	TRBV15	TRBJ1-2	TGTGCCACCAGCAGAGGAGGGACAGTTAACTATGGCTACACCTTC	CATSRGGTVNYGYTF
-	-	TRBV29-1	TRBJ2-3	TGCAGCGTCGCCGGGACATACACAGATACGCAGTATTTT	CSVAGTYTDTQYF
TRBD1	few	TRBV9	TRBJ1-2	TGTGCCAGCAGCGACTCGCGAACAGGGGGTACCTATGGCTACACCTTC	CASSDSRTGGTYGYTF
-	few	TRBV7-3	TRBJ2-1	TGTGCCAGCAGCCTCGGGACTCTCCGGATGAATGAGCAGTTCTTC	CASSLGTLRMNEQFF
TRBD1	-	TRBV10-1	TRBJ2-7	TGCGCCCGCACGGGACAGGGATCCTACGAGCAGTACTTC	CARTGQGSYEQYF
TRBD1	once	TRBV7-6	TRBJ2-7	TGTGCCAGCAGCTCGGGGACAGGAGTCACCGAGCAGTACTTC	CASSSGTGVTEQYF
TRBD2	-	TRBV18	TRBJ2-1	TGTGCCAGCTCACCCCCCGGAGCGGGGGACTACAATGAGCAGTTCTTC	CASSPPGAGDYNEQFF
-	-	TRBV6-5	TRBJ1-4	TGTGCCAGCAGGACCGGAGGGTCTAATGAAAAACTGTTTTTT	CASRTGGSNEKLFF
-	-	TRBV7-2	TRBJ1-6	TGTGCCAGCAGCTTACGACAGCTTTCACCCCTCCACTTT	CASSLRQLSPLHF
-	-	TRBV6-1	TRBJ1-2	TGTGCCAGCAGTGAACGGGGAGCTAACTATGGCTACACCTTC	CASSERGANYGYTF
TRBD1	-	TRBV7-9	TRBJ1-2	TGTGCCAGCAGCCAATTAGGTTTAGGGGGCCTACGTAGCCGTGGCTACACCTTC	CASSQLGLGGLRSRGYTF
-	once	TRBV19	TRBJ2-1	TGTGCCAGTAAGCCGGGGACACTCTACAATGAGCAGTTCTTC	CASKPGTLYNEQFF
-	-	TRBV4-3	TRBJ2-6	TGCGCCAGCAGCCAAGATCCAGGGGTTTCGGCTGGGGCCAACGTCCTGACTTTC	CASSQDPGVSAGANVLTF
-	-	TRBV7-2	TRBJ1-1	TGTGCCAGCAGCTTTAGGGGGACCACTGAAGCTTTCTTT	CASSFRGTTEAFF
TRBD2	once	TRBV13	TRBJ2-2	TGTGCCAGCAGCGTGTGGAACGGGCTAGCGGACGGGGAGCTGTTTTTT	CASSVWNGLADGELFF
-	-	TRBV18	TRBJ2-5	TGTGCCAGCTCACTACGGGACTCACATAAAGAGACCCAGTACTTC	CASSLRDSHKETQYF
-	-	TRBV27	TRBJ2-1	TGTGCCAGCAGGCTAACAGGGTCGAATGAGCAGTTCTTC	CASRLTGSNEQFF
-	few	TRBV5-5	TRBJ2-7	TGTGCCAGCAGGGGGGGTGGAGAGCAGTACTTC	CASRGGGEQYF
TRBD1	-	TRBV5-5	TRBJ1-1	TGTGCCAGCAGCTTGGTTGCAGGGGGTAATGAAGCTTTCTTT	CASSLVAGGNEAFF
TRBD1	few	TRBV6-6	TRBJ1-4	TGTGCCAGCAGTTACTACGGACAGGGCGGAGAAAAACTGTTTTTT	CASSYYGQGGEKLFF
TRBD2	-	TRBV29-1	TRBJ2-2	TGCAGCGTTGTAGTAGGACTAGTACCCGGGGAGCTGTTTTTT	CSVVVGLVPGELFF
-	-	TRBV28	TRBJ1-3	TGTGCCAGCAGTTTACAACAGGGTACGGGAAACACCATATATTTT	CASSLQQGTGNTIYF
-	-	TRBV4-1	TRBJ1-1	TGCGCCAGCAGCCAAGGGGGGGGGAGGCGGGACACTGAAGCTTTCTTT	CASSQGGGRRDTEAFF
TRBD1	-	TRBV29-1	TRBJ1-1	TGCGGTGGGGACAGGGGAACGAACACTGAAGCTTTCTTT	CGGDRGTNTEAFF
-	-	TRBV19	TRBJ1-6	TGTGCCAGTAGTATGGGGCTGCGATCACCCCTCCACTTT	CASSMGLRSPLHF
-	once	TRBV7-2	TRBJ2-7	TGTGCCAGCAGCTTAGTGGCAAAGTACGAGCAGTACTTC	CASSLVAKYEQYF
-	-	TRBV15	TRBJ1-1	TGTGCCACCAGCAGAGAGAAAGGAGTTAACACTGAAGCTTTCTTT	CATSREKGVNTEAFF
-	-	TRBV6-6	TRBJ1-2	TGTGCCAGCAGCCTCGCGGACAGCCCGGTGCGGGGCTACACCTTC	CASSLADSPVRGYTF
-	-	TRBV4-1	TRBJ1-1	TGCGCCAGCAGCCCCCGACAGACCTATGAAGCTTTCTTT	CASSPRQTYEAFF
-	few	TRBV11-2	TRBJ1-4	TGTGCCAGCAGCTTGGAATCCCAGGGAAAACTGTTTTTT	CASSLESQGKLFF
TRBD1	-	TRBV30	TRBJ2-7	TGTGCCTGGAGTACTGACAGGGTGCGCTACGAGCAGTACTTC	CAWSTDRVRYEQYF
-	-	TRBV7-9	TRBJ1-2	TGTGCCAGCAGCTTATCAGGGTGGCAGGGGATCTATGGCTACACCTTC	CASSLSGWQGIYGYTF
TRBD1	-	TRBV4-1	TRBJ2-5	TGCGCCAGCAGCCAAGAGGGGGTGGGACAGGTCCGTGGAGAGACCCAGTACTTC	CASSQEGVGQVRGETQYF
-	-	TRBV7-9	TRBJ2-1	TGTGCCAGCAGTTCTTTCTATGAGCAGTTCTTC	CASSSFYEQFF
TRBD2	-	TRBV4-2	TRBJ2-3	TGTGCCAGCAGCTCCGATGCGGGGGGGCATGGTACGCAGTATTTT	CASSSDAGGHGTQYF
TRBD1	-	TRBV11-3	TRBJ2-4	TGTGCCAGCAGCTCCCGGACAGGGAACATTCAGTACTTC	CASSSRTGNIQYF
TRBD1	-	TRBV29-1	TRBJ1-2	TGCAGCGTTGAAAAGGGGGCGTCTTTAGGGGGCTACACCTTC	CSVEKGASLGGYTF
-	-	TRBV6-5	TRBJ2-7	TGTGCCAGCAGATTTTTCGCGGGACGACCCTACGAGCAGTACTTC	CASRFFAGRPYEQYF